This TCR beta chain was documented in a study of T cell responses to AZD1222 COVID-19 vaccine. The overall study: Pooling was applied to second doses at about 4 or about 12 weeks.

Regarding the study as a whole: Most donors were white British, females outnumbered males, and clonal diversity was possibly underestimated. Spike-spanning, vaccine-associated CD4 TCRs were dominant at 160-218 and 743-854. Without day 14 samples, only post-peak T cell repertoires were studied.

As regards this clone: No antigen is known for it.

The CDR3 has 15 residues. CDR1 SGHNT and CDR2 YYREEE come from the germline V gene (reference sequence). The junction had 4 bases not matched to a gene; V was cut back by 2 bases and J by 1 base. Assay: immunoSEQ multiplex PCR; the TCRdb copy retains only in-frame clones and omits some. The sample lists tens of thousands of clones, 75% to 85% occurring once. The chain uses TRBV5-4 and TRBJ2-7, with 9 bases identical to TRBD1. The sample was peripheral blood, taken on day 0 of AZD1222 vaccination. The receptor comes from an adult in good health. CDR3 loop: CASSLQGQGSYEQYF. DNA of the CDR3: TGTGCCAGCAGCTTACAGGGACAGGGTTCCTACGAGCAGTACTTC.